The 19 T cell receptor beta chains in this list originate from one sample, sequenced in a study of Graves' ophthalmopathy and Graves' hyperthyroidism. TCR beta CDR3 amplification used RNA transcripts. HTBI primers served in a first-round RT-PCR, which a second-round multiplex PCR followed. TCRdb used MiXCR to reprocess the multiplex PCR reads, holding one entry per CDR3 protein. The sample records 300,000 to 400,000 distinct CDR3 sequences, roughly 15% being singletons. The sequenced sample consisted of peripheral blood. These receptors all stem from an adult man with Graves' ophthalmopathy.

The table lists this clonotype with many counts. CDR3 bases: TGTGCCTGGACTCAACACCCGAACACTGAAGCTTTCTTT. Translated: CAWTQHPNTEAFF. The chain uses TRBV30 and TRBJ1-1; unclear D gene. This CDR3 comprises 13 residues. CDR1 and CDR2 from the germline V gene are GTSNPN and SVGIG (reference sequence). V was pared by 4 bases and J by 1 base, with 10 bases between. Based on the CDR3 plus reference TRBV30 and TRBJ1-1, the full variable domain is SQTIHQWPATLVQPVGSPLSLECTVEGTSNPNLYWYRQAAGRGLQLLFYSVGIGQISSEVPQNLSASRPQDRQFILSSKKLLLSDSGFYLCAWTQHPNTEAFFGQGTRLTVV.

This clonotype was picked up many times. The chain links TRBV2 to TRBJ1-2; tentative D call: TRBD1 (5 bases). In germline, CDR1 is SNHLY, CDR2 FYNNEI. The CDR3 runs to 13 residues. Trimming shortened V by 5 bases and J by 8 bases, and 15 bases separated the two germline ends. The CDR3 spells CASSPTRAVGYTF. The CDR3, as DNA: TGTGCCAGCAGTCCCACCAGGGCGGTAGGCTACACCTTC. Filled out from reference TRBV2 and TRBJ1-2, the complete variable domain reads EPEVTQTPSHQVTQMGQEVILRCVPISNHLYFYWYRQILGQKVEFLVSFYNNEISEKSEIFDDQFSVERPDGSNFTLKIRSTKLEDSAMYFCASSPTRAVGYTFGSGTRLTVV.

The sample holds many counts of this clonotype. The chain uses TRBV10-1 and TRBJ2-2; D is possibly TRBD2 (6 bases). Trimming stripped 9 bases from V and 0 bases from J, with 17 bases between. This CDR3 comprises 16 residues. CDR1 and CDR2 (germline): WNHNN, SYGVQD (reference sequence). The CDR3 reads CASSRQAGPNTGELFF. The DNA for the CDR3 is TGCGCCAGTTCCCGTCAGGCGGGACCGAACACCGGGGAGCTGTTTTTT.

This clonotype has only one observation. With a much larger clone just one base away, this may be a read error. The chain employs TRBV6-1 and TRBJ1-6, with unresolved D. CDR1 is MNHNS and CDR2 is SASEGT in the germline V gene. V lost 5 bases, J lost 14 bases, and 19 bases lay in between. The CDR3 spans 14 residues. The CDR3 sequence: CASSPSRGLLALHF. The CDR3 DNA sequence: TGTGCCAGCAGTCCCTCAAGAGGCCTCTTGGCCCTCCACTTT.

This clonotype was recorded a few times. The genes are TRBV3-1 and TRBJ1-5; D is possibly TRBD1 (5 bases). V was trimmed by 5 bases and J by 9 bases, leaving 14 bases between them. Germline V lookup: CDR1 LGHDT, CDR2 YNNKEL (reference sequence). CDR3 length: 13 residues. CDR3 sequence (DNA): TGTGCCAGCAGCGACACTAGGCAGGGGCCCCAGCATTTT. This gives the protein CASSDTRQGPQHF.

This clonotype was picked up many times. The rearrangement joins TRBV29-1 to TRBJ1-1; no reliable D call. CDR1 and CDR2 from the germline V gene are SQVTM and ANQGSEA. This CDR3 contains 13 residues. V lost 1 base and J 5 bases, leaving 11 bases between the germline ends. The CDR3 region is CSVEGPGNTEAFF. CDR3 DNA: TGCAGCGTTGAAGGCCCTGGGAATACTGAAGCTTTCTTT.

This clonotype came up many times. V and J are TRBV2 and TRBJ2-7; TRBD2 aligns across 7 bases. V trimming: 4 bases; J trimming: 2 bases; junction bases outside the gene matches: 8. There are 15 residues in the CDR3. CDR1 is SNHLY and CDR2 is FYNNEI in the germline V gene. The chain's CDR3 is CASSVMEGGPYEQYF. The DNA for the CDR3 is TGTGCCAGCAGTGTGATGGAGGGAGGGCCCTACGAGCAGTACTTC. The complete variable domain, with remaining parts taken from reference TRBV2 and TRBJ2-7, reads EPEVTQTPSHQVTQMGQEVILRCVPISNHLYFYWYRQILGQKVEFLVSFYNNEISEKSEIFDDQFSVERPDGSNFTLKIRSTKLEDSAMYFCASSVMEGGPYEQYFGPGTRLTVT.

This clonotype came up many times. The genes are TRBV19 and TRBJ1-2; 11 nucleotides line up with TRBD1. The length of the CDR3 is 13 residues. Germline CDR1 reads LNHDA; CDR2 reads SQIVND (reference sequence). After removal of 9 bases from V and 6 bases from J, the junction contained 6 bases not matched to a gene. CDR3 nucleotides: TGTGCCAGAGAAGGACAGGGGGCGCATGGCTACACCTTC. Its protein is CAREGQGAHGYTF. Variable domain in full (rest from reference TRBV19 and TRBJ1-2): DGGITQSPKYLFRKEGQNVTLSCEQNLNHDAMYWYRQDPGQGLRLIYYSQIVNDFQKGDIAEGYSVSREKKESFPLTVTSAQKNPTAFYLCAREGQGAHGYTFGSGTRLTVV.

This clonotype was seen many times. The V gene is TRBV6-2 or TRBV6-3, the J gene TRBJ2-7; D not resolved. With 0 bases removed from V and 0 bases from J, the gap between germline ends came to 9 bases. The CDR3 sequence is 15 residues long. Germline CDR1 MNHEY, CDR2 SVGEGT. The CDR3 DNA is TGTGCCAGCAGTTACTCTCCAGCGAGCTCCTACGAGCAGTACTTC. Its protein is CASSYSPASSYEQYF.

There are many counts of this clonotype. J is TRBJ1-1 and V is TRBV20-1, with a possible D match to TRBD1 (5 bases). CDR1 and CDR2 (germline): DFQATT, SNEGSKA (reference sequence). The CDR3 contains 12 residues. Trimming took off 5 bases at V and 7 bases at J, with 14 bases between the two ends. The CDR3 loop is CSAWGNAVEAFF. As DNA, the CDR3 is TGCAGTGCTTGGGGGAACGCCGTTGAAGCTTTCTTT.

This clonotype was counted at least ten times. The V and J genes are TRBV5-1 and TRBJ2-7, with 12 bases matching TRBD1. Germline CDR1 is SGHRS and CDR2 is YFSETQ. The CDR3 length is 16 residues. With V trimmed by 3 bases and J by 0 bases, 4 bases remained unmatched. The CDR3 bases are TGCGCCAGCAGCTCGGGACAGGGGGCGAGCTCCTACGAGCAGTACTTC. It encodes CASSSGQGASSYEQYF.

This clonotype was seen repeatedly, ten times or more. V usage is TRBV28 and J usage is TRBJ1-5; TRBD1 might be the D (6 bases). The CDR3 contains 14 residues. Between the trimmed V and J ends, which lost 10 bases and 3 bases, there was a span of 16 bases. Germline-derived CDR1 and CDR2 are MDHEN and SYDVKM. The CDR3 is CATAGVVNNQPQHF. For the CDR3, the DNA is TGTGCCACCGCAGGGGTTGTAAACAATCAGCCCCAGCATTTT.

Many counts were recorded for this clonotype. The chain carries TRBV28 and TRBJ1-5, with 8 nucleotides matching TRBD1. V lost 4 bases and J lost 2; bases outside the gene matches: 4. The CDR3 has 15 residues. CDR1 MDHEN and CDR2 SYDVKM come from the germline V gene. The CDR3 nucleotides are TGTGCCAGCAGTTCGGACAGGGTAGGCAATCAGCCCCAGCATTTT. Its protein product is CASSSDRVGNQPQHF.

This clonotype was picked up many times. This could be a read error, since a much larger clone is one nucleotide away. This chain's CDR3 is CASSLVLQGQYEQYF. The DNA for the CDR3 is TGTGCCAGCAGTTTAGTACTACAGGGACAATACGAGCAGTACTTC. The rearrangement joins TRBV12-3 or TRBV12-4 to TRBJ2-7; D possibly corresponds to TRBD1 (6 bases). This CDR3 has 15 amino acids. Trimming pared 1 base from V and 4 bases from J, leaving 14 bases between.

This clonotype has at least ten counts. This CDR3 is CASSLGQGDTGELFF. DNA of the CDR3: TGTGCCAGCAGCCTCGGACAGGGTGACACCGGGGAGCTGTTTTTT. The chain combines TRBV7-2 with TRBJ2-2; 8 bases are shared with TRBD1. V shed 5 bases, J shed 3 bases, and the junction held 5 bases outside the gene matches. Per germline, CDR1 SGHTA and CDR2 FQGNSA. The CDR3 covers 15 residues.

This clonotype was counted at least ten times. The chain carries TRBV7-2 and TRBJ1-1; D is possibly TRBD1 (6 bases). The CDR3 is made up of 15 amino acids. Per germline, CDR1 SGHTA and CDR2 FQGNSA. Trimming removed 0 bases at V and 1 base at J, with 9 bases between. In nucleotides, the CDR3 is TGTGCCAGCAGCTTAGCACCGACAGGGAACACTGAAGCTTTCTTT. It codes for CASSLAPTGNTEAFF.

This clonotype was counted many times. The chain uses TRBV20-1 and TRBJ2-2, with a tentative D call TRBD1 (6 bases). The CDR3 consists of 13 residues. Germline CDR1 reads DFQATT; CDR2 reads SNEGSKA (reference sequence). V lost 0 bases, J lost 6 bases, and 8 bases lay in between. The CDR3 region is CSARDGTPGELFF. CDR3 in DNA: TGCAGTGCTAGAGATGGGACACCCGGGGAGCTGTTTTTT.

The rearrangement links TRBV6-1 to TRBJ1-5; maybe TRBD1 (6 bases). CDR1 is MNHNS, CDR2 SASEGT, per germline. The CDR3 length is 16 residues. Trimming removed 0 bases at V and 7 bases at J, with 16 bases between. CDR3 protein: CASSEASAGVGQPQHF. DNA of the CDR3: TGTGCCAGCAGTGAAGCGTCGGCAGGGGTCGGGCAGCCCCAGCATTTT.

In this sample, this clonotype turned up many times. The rearrangement links TRBV20-1 to TRBJ1-5, with D possibly matching TRBD1 (5 bases). The CDR3 has 18 amino acids. The V gene lost 0 bases and the J gene lost 4 bases, with 22 bases spanning the gap. Germline CDR1 is DFQATT and CDR2 is SNEGSKA (reference sequence). The CDR3 loop is CSAREGRASNEENQPQHF. In nucleotides, the CDR3 is TGCAGTGCTAGAGAAGGCAGGGCTAGCAATGAAGAGAATCAGCCCCAGCATTTT.